This T cell receptor (beta chain) came from a study of T cell responses to AZD1222 COVID-19 vaccine. This clone was seen more than once but under ten times. Its target is not known. The CDR3 totals 17 residues. Looked up from germline, CDR1 is SGHAT and CDR2 is FQNNGV. With V trimmed by 1 base and J by 8 bases, 13 bases remained unmatched. Sequenced by immunoSEQ multiplex PCR; TCRdb stores in-frame clones only, minus some. The table includes 100,000 or so clones, approximately 90% detected once. Study findings and constraints: Recipients of two AZD1222 doses showed rising Spike-specific TCR breadth and depth. Donors were chiefly white British, with a greater number of females, and clonal diversity was perhaps underestimated. Repertoires were collected only later (after the peak T cell response had occurred). Unmutated variant regions reportedly attract nearly half of all spike-specific TCRs.

This clonotype was sampled from an adult in good health. The sequences come from peripheral blood, collected on day 0 of AZD1222 vaccination. J is TRBJ2-1 and V is TRBV11-2; TRBD2 agrees at 8 bases. CDR3 residues: CASSLGGGSRVVHEQFF. The CDR3 DNA reads as TGTGCCAGCAGCTTAGGCGGGGGGTCTCGAGTGGTGCATGAGCAGTTCTTC.